One and the same sample provided the 26 T cell receptor beta chains below, sequenced in a study of identical twins. TCRdb re-called the 5' RACE reads through MiXCR, storing one row per CDR3 protein. The table shows under 900,000 distinct CDR3 sequences, with 9% to 15% occurring only once. These data were also reused for a study on yellow fever vaccine responses in identical twins.

The sample consisted of PBMCs. The source is a woman in her late teens or twenties in good health.

This clonotype was counted ten times or more. The gene calls are TRBV28 and TRBJ2-1; the D is unclear. The CDR3 is made up of 14 amino acids. With 2 bases removed from V and 3 bases from J, the gap between germline ends came to 8 bases. The germline V gene encodes CDR1 MDHEN and CDR2 SYDVKM. The DNA for the CDR3 is TGTGCCAGCAGTTTAGGCACATACTACAATGAGCAGTTCTTC. Its protein is CASSLGTYYNEQFF.

This rearrangement joins TRBV20-1 to TRBJ1-1, with TRBD1 identical over 7 bases. The junction had 12 bases not matched to a gene; V was cut back by 6 bases and J by 2 bases. Germline V gene lookup returns CDR1 DFQATT and CDR2 SNEGSKA (reference sequence). The CDR3 length is 15 residues. Here the CDR3 DNA reads TGCAGTGCCCCCCGGGGTACAGGGGTTAACACTGAAGCTTTCTTT. It specifies CSAPRGTGVNTEAFF.

The rearrangement joins TRBV11-2 to TRBJ2-5, with D unresolved. The germline V gene has CDR1 SGHAT and CDR2 FQNNGV. Trimming removed 3 bases at V and 3 bases at J, with 5 bases between. The CDR3 extends over 12 amino acids. In DNA, the CDR3 is TGTGCCAGCAGCTTTATGGAAGAGACCCAGTACTTC. Translated, it gives CASSFMEETQYF.

This clonotype was seen only a few times. CDR3 loop: CAISEGDRGDGYTF. The CDR3 DNA reads TGTGCCATCAGTGAGGGTGACAGGGGTGATGGCTACACCTTC. The chain carries TRBV10-3 and TRBJ1-2, with 8 bases lining up with TRBD1. The CDR3 covers 14 residues. V was clipped by 2 bases and J by 6 bases; unmatched bases: 5. CDR1 is ENHRY, CDR2 SYGVKD, per germline.

The genes are TRBV6-1 and TRBJ1-5; perhaps TRBD1 as D (5 bases). From germline, CDR1 is MNHNS and CDR2 SASEGT. V was clipped by 2 bases and J by 1 base, with 12 bases between them. This CDR3 comprises 16 residues. The CDR3 spells CASSESGRGSNQPQHF. DNA of the CDR3: TGTGCCAGCAGTGAATCGGGGAGGGGAAGCAATCAGCCCCAGCATTTT.

The V gene is TRBV12-3 or TRBV12-4, the J gene TRBJ2-5, with TRBD2 as a possible D gene (6 bases). The length of the CDR3 is 13 residues. Trimming removed 1 base at V and 8 bases at J, with 11 bases between. CDR3 DNA sequence: TGTGCCAGCAGTTTAGTGGGGACTCAAACCCAGTACTTC. Protein sequence: CASSLVGTQTQYF.

This clonotype was seen a few times. The chain is built from TRBV20-1 and TRBJ1-5; 7 bases line up with TRBD1. Germline V gene sequence: CDR1 DFQATT, CDR2 SNEGSKA (reference sequence). This CDR3 region has 15 residues. J lost 3 bases, V lost 3 bases, and 8 bases had no gene match. This chain's CDR3 is CSASKGQAINQPQHF. The DNA for the CDR3 is TGCAGTGCTAGCAAAGGACAGGCCATCAATCAGCCCCAGCATTTT.

This clonotype showed up many times. The rearrangement joins TRBV5-1 to TRBJ2-3; 10 positions agree with TRBD2. The CDR3 is 16 residues long. Germline V gives CDR1 SGHRS, CDR2 YFSETQ. With V trimmed by 4 bases and J by 5 bases, 10 bases remained unmatched. CDR3 sequence reads: CASSDGSGGAVDTQYF. In nucleotides, the CDR3 is TGCGCCAGCAGCGACGGGAGCGGGGGGGCCGTAGATACGCAGTATTTT. The full variable domain, with the rest looked up from reference TRBV5-1 and TRBJ2-3, is KAGVTQTPRYLIKTRGQQVTLSCSPISGHRSVSWYQQTPGQGLQFLFEYFSETQRNKGNFPGRFSGRQFSNSRSEMNVSTLELGDSALYLCASSDGSGGAVDTQYFGPGTRLTVL.

The J gene is TRBJ2-1, the V gene TRBV7-6; TRBD2 matches 10 bases. The CDR3 totals 16 residues. CDR1 and CDR2 (germline): SGHVS, FNYEAQ. V lost 0 bases and J lost 5; bases outside the gene matches: 4. The CDR3 region is CASSLAERGGDNEQFF. In nucleotides, the CDR3 is TGTGCCAGCAGCTTAGCCGAGCGGGGGGGAGACAATGAGCAGTTCTTC.

J is TRBJ1-1 and V is TRBV7-9, with D maybe TRBD1 (6 bases). Germline V CDR1 and CDR2: SEHNR, FQNEAQ (reference sequence). Trimming shortened V by 5 bases and J by 10 bases, and 17 bases separated the two germline ends. The CDR3 is 13 amino acids. CDR3 sequence: CASSHDRTWRAFF. CDR3 nucleotides: TGTGCCAGCAGCCATGACAGGACCTGGAGAGCTTTCTTT. The variable domain in full, with the rest retrieved from reference TRBV7-9 and TRBJ1-1, is DTGVSQNPRHKITKRGQNVTFRCDPISEHNRLYWYRQTLGQGPEFLTYFQNEAQLEKSRLLSDRFSAERPKGSFSTLEIQRTEQGDSAMYLCASSHDRTWRAFFGQGTRLTVV.

This clonotype was seen at least ten times. The chain has TRBV12-3 or TRBV12-4 and TRBJ1-2; a weak D match, TRBD1 (5 bases). This CDR3 spans 15 amino acids. The germline V and J ends were trimmed by 2 bases and 2 bases, with 12 bases remaining between them. The DNA for the CDR3 is TGTGCCAGCAGTTTAAGGGGCATAAAGAACTATGGCTACACCTTC. It encodes CASSLRGIKNYGYTF.

The CDR3 loop reads CSASHAGTDTQYF. CDR3 DNA: TGCAGTGCTAGTCATGCGGGGACAGATACGCAGTATTTT. V usage is TRBV20-1 and J usage is TRBJ2-3, with D possibly TRBD2 on 6 matching bases. V was trimmed by 3 bases and J by 3 bases, leaving 10 bases between them. There are 13 residues in the CDR3. The germline V gene has CDR1 DFQATT and CDR2 SNEGSKA (reference sequence).

This chain connects TRBV28 to TRBJ1-1; no clear D. The germline V gene has CDR1 MDHEN and CDR2 SYDVKM. The CDR3 spans 14 residues. V lost 3 bases and J lost 1, with 9 bases in between. The CDR3 DNA reads as TGTGCCAGCAGTTTGCGGTGGGGGAACACTGAAGCTTTCTTT. Protein: CASSLRWGNTEAFF.

The chain joins TRBV5-1 to TRBJ2-3, with D perhaps matching TRBD1 or TRBD2 (5 bases each). Between the trimmed V and J ends, which lost 1 base and 3 bases, there was a span of 12 bases. The CDR3 has 15 amino acids. CDR1 is SGHRS, CDR2 YFSETQ, per germline. This CDR3 reads CASSLQLGTTDTQYF. CDR3 coding DNA: TGCGCCAGCAGCTTGCAGTTGGGGACGACAGATACGCAGTATTTT. Supplemented by reference TRBV5-1 and TRBJ2-3, the full variable domain reads KAGVTQTPRYLIKTRGQQVTLSCSPISGHRSVSWYQQTPGQGLQFLFEYFSETQRNKGNFPGRFSGRQFSNSRSEMNVSTLELGDSALYLCASSLQLGTTDTQYFGPGTRLTVL.

The table lists this clonotype with a few counts. This chain connects TRBV2 to TRBJ2-1, with 8 bases fitting TRBD2. The CDR3 extends over 16 amino acids. With V trimmed by 6 bases and J by 8 bases, 15 bases remained unmatched. The germline gives CDR1 SNHLY, CDR2 FYNNEI. The CDR3 sequence: CASRGVPGLGVDEQFF. DNA for the CDR3: TGTGCCAGCAGGGGTGTTCCGGGACTAGGGGTCGATGAGCAGTTCTTC. Combining the CDR3 with reference TRBV2 and TRBJ2-1 gives the whole variable domain EPEVTQTPSHQVTQMGQEVILRCVPISNHLYFYWYRQILGQKVEFLVSFYNNEISEKSEIFDDQFSVERPDGSNFTLKIRSTKLEDSAMYFCASRGVPGLGVDEQFFGPGTRLTVL.

This clonotype was recorded many times. The CDR3 region has the DNA TGTGCCAGCAGTTCACTGACAGGAAACTACGAGCAGTACGTC. Protein product: CASSSLTGNYEQYV. This chain links TRBV11-2 with TRBJ2-7; D is possibly TRBD1 (6 bases). V lost 6 bases, J lost 3 bases, and 15 bases lay in between. CDR1 SGHAT and CDR2 FQNNGV come from the germline V gene. CDR3 length equals 14 residues.

This clonotype has just a few counts. The chain is built from TRBV7-2 and TRBJ2-7; D ambiguous. With 0 bases removed from V and 5 bases from J, the gap between germline ends came to 8 bases. The germline gives CDR1 SGHTA, CDR2 FQGNSA. The CDR3 is made up of 13 amino acids. The CDR3 region has the DNA TGTGCCAGCAGCTTAGCATTAGCCCACGAGCAGTACTTC. It codes for CASSLALAHEQYF.

The chain uses TRBV2 and TRBJ2-2; D uncertain. Trimming left V 5 bases short and J 5 bases short, with 18 bases between. Germline V lookup: CDR1 SNHLY, CDR2 FYNNEI. The CDR3 runs to 16 residues. The CDR3 DNA reads TGTGCCAGCAGTCCCCCCAAGCCACCGGCGACCGGGGAGCTGTTTTTT. Translating gives CASSPPKPPATGELFF.

This clonotype showed up just a few times. The genes are TRBV20-1 and TRBJ2-7; a possible D gene is TRBD2 (7 bases). This CDR3 is built from 13 residues. Germline assignment: CDR1 DFQATT and CDR2 SNEGSKA (reference sequence). Between the trimmed V and J ends, which lost 3 bases and 7 bases, there was a span of 16 bases. The CDR3 bases are TGCAGTGCTAGCCGGGGGGCCCCGGGTGAGCAGTACTTC. Residues: CSASRGAPGEQYF.

In its sample, this clonotype was seen a few times. The chain has TRBV11-2 and TRBJ2-1; D is perhaps TRBD2 (5 bases). Germline CDR1 SGHAT, CDR2 FQNNGV. The CDR3 extends over 14 amino acids. V shed 0 bases and J shed 5 bases, with 8 bases lying between them. Here the CDR3 reads CASSLDLTNNEQFF. Here the CDR3 DNA reads TGTGCCAGCAGCTTAGATCTGACTAACAATGAGCAGTTCTTC. Supplemented by reference TRBV11-2 and TRBJ2-1, the full variable domain reads EAGVAQSPRYKIIEKRQSVAFWCNPISGHATLYWYQQILGQGPKLLIQFQNNGVVDDSQLPKDRFSAERLKGVDSTLKIQPAKLEDSAVYLCASSLDLTNNEQFFGPGTRLTVL.

The CDR3 DNA reads as TGTGCCAGCAGCTTTTCCGCTAGCGGGGGAGAGACCCAGTACTTC. Translated: CASSFSASGGETQYF. This sequence joins TRBV5-5 and TRBJ2-5; 10 bases map to TRBD2. This CDR3 has 15 residues. Trimming took 2 bases from V and 4 from J; bases not matched to a gene: 5. Germline lookup yields CDR1 SGHKS and CDR2 YYEKEE (reference sequence).

This clonotype was counted only a few times. V is TRBV7-8 and J is TRBJ2-1, with TRBD2 matching 9 bases. There are 15 residues in the CDR3. The germline gives CDR1 SGHVS, CDR2 FQNEAQ. Unmatched junction bases numbered 7, after V lost 1 base and J lost 9 bases. CDR3 nucleotide sequence: TGTGCCAGCAGCTTAGTAGCTAGCGGGACCGGTGAGCAGTTCTTC. It is translated as CASSLVASGTGEQFF.

A few counts support this clonotype. The chain couples TRBV20-1 to TRBJ2-7; 7 bases are a match to TRBD2. The CDR3 has 15 amino acids. V shed 2 bases and J 2 bases; nucleotides not matched to a gene: 9. Per germline, CDR1 DFQATT and CDR2 SNEGSKA (reference sequence). The chain's CDR3 is CSARPRAGFAYEQYF. The DNA for the CDR3 is TGCAGTGCTAGACCCCGAGCGGGGTTTGCCTACGAGCAGTACTTC.

This clonotype occurred a few times. The chain combines TRBV5-1 with TRBJ1-6; maybe TRBD1 (5 bases). V dropped 3 bases and J dropped 7 bases, with 11 bases sitting between them. Germline-derived CDR1 and CDR2 are SGHRS and YFSETQ. This CDR3 contains 14 residues. The CDR3 DNA reads as TGCGCCAGCAGCTGGGGGGGGACCAATTCACCCCTCCACTTT. Encoded protein: CASSWGGTNSPLHF.

This clonotype showed up just a few times. The rearrangement joins TRBV19 to TRBJ1-6, with D tentatively TRBD1 (5 bases). V was trimmed by 10 bases and J by 6 bases, leaving 16 bases between them. The CDR3 consists of 14 residues. The germline V gene encodes CDR1 LNHDA and CDR2 SQIVND (reference sequence). The DNA of the CDR3 is TGTGCCACTTCGCTGGGGCAGGTTAATTCACCCCTCCACTTT. This gives the protein CATSLGQVNSPLHF.

This clonotype was seen a few times. The CDR3 nucleotides are TGCAGTGCCCCGCCGCGTGCGGGGAGGAATGAGCAGTTCTTC. Its protein product is CSAPPRAGRNEQFF. The V call is TRBV20-1, the J call TRBJ2-1, with D perhaps TRBD2 (6 bases). V lost 6 bases and J lost 7, with 19 bases in between. Per the germline V gene, CDR1 is DFQATT and CDR2 is SNEGSKA (reference sequence). The CDR3 loop spans 14 amino acids.